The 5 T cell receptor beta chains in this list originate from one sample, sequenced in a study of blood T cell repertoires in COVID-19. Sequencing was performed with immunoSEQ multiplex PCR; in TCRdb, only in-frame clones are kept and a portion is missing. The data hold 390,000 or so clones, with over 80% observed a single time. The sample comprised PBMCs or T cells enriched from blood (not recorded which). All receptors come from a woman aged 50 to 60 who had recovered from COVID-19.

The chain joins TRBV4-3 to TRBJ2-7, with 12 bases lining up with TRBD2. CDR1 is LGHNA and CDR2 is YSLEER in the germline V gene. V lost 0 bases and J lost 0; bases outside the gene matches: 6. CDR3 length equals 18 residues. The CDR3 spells CASSQELAGGGGSYEQYF. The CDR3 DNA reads TGCGCCAGCAGCCAAGAACTAGCGGGGGGCGGCGGCTCCTACGAGCAGTACTTC.

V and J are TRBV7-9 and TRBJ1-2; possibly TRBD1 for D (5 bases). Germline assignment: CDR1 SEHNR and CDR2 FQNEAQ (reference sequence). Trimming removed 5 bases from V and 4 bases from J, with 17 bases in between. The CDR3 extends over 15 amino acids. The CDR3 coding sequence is TGTGCCAGCAGCCTAGGTCAGGGCCTATCCTATGGCTACACCTTC. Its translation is CASSLGQGLSYGYTF.

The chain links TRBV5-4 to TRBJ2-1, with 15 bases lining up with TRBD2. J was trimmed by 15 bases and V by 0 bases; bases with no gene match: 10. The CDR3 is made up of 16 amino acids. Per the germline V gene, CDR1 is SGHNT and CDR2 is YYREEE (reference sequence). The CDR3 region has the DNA TGTGCCAGCAGCTTGGGGACTAGCGGGGGGGCTAGGTGGCTGTTCTTC. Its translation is CASSLGTSGGARWLFF.

The CDR3 sequence: CASSLPSGGSTYNEQFF. CDR3 bases: TGTGCCAGCAGTCTACCTAGCGGGGGTTCTACCTACAATGAGCAGTTCTTC. This chain joins TRBV27 and TRBJ2-1, with 10 bases matching TRBD2. Trimming cost V 5 bases and J 2 bases; bases outside gene matches: 9. The CDR3 spans 17 residues. Germline CDR1 and CDR2: MNHEY and SMNVEV (reference sequence).

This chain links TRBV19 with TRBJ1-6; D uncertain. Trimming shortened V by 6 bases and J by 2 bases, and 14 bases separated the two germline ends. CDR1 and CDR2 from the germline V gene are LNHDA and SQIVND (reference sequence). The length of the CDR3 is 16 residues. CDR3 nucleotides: TGTGCCAGTAGGGAAGGAGGTGCAGCCTATAATTCACCCCTCCACTTT. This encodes CASREGGAAYNSPLHF.